This entry describes one TCR beta chain. The sample is drawn from a study of T cell changes during pregnancy in multiple sclerosis. Produced via immunoSEQ multiplex PCR; TCRdb's table is partial and in-frame only. The repertoire holds around 56,000 clones, with 90% as singletons. Germline assignment: CDR1 MRHNA and CDR2 SNTAGT. This CDR3 is built from 14 residues. V shed 3 bases, J shed 4 bases, and the junction held 3 bases outside the gene matches. Here the sequenced sample was peripheral blood, taken in the first trimester of pregnancy. The receptor was derived from a female donor in good health, enrolled as a control in a pregnancy study. This chain uses TRBV6-4 with TRBJ1-5; 7 bases agree with TRBD1. CDR3 sequence reads: CASSEGTANQPQHF. The CDR3 DNA is TGTGCCAGCAGTGAAGGGACAGCTAATCAGCCCCAGCATTTT.